This passage covers 32 T cell receptor beta chains from one sample sequenced in a study of blood T cell repertoires in COVID-19. Some clones are missing from TCRdb's copy, which holds only in-frame ones; the method was immunoSEQ multiplex PCR. The data hold 300,000 to 350,000 clones, with around 85% observed a single time. Sequences were obtained from PBMCs or T cells enriched from blood (not recorded which). These receptors all come from a middle-aged woman with acute COVID-19.

The CDR3, as DNA: TGTGCCAGCTCACCACCGGAAGGGAGGACTGAAGCTTTCTTT. Translated: CASSPPEGRTEAFF. J is TRBJ1-1 and V is TRBV18; D is undetermined. The CDR3 is 14 amino acids. Germline lookup yields CDR1 KGHSH and CDR2 LQKENI. The V gene lost 0 bases and the J gene lost 5 bases, with 10 bases spanning the gap.

This clone was observed a single time. The J gene is TRBJ2-3, the V gene TRBV4-3, with a possible D match to TRBD2 (6 bases). Deletions cut 0 bases from V and 6 bases from J, with 13 bases between. This CDR3 has 15 amino acids. Looked up from germline, CDR1 is LGHNA and CDR2 is YSLEER. CDR3 sequence reads: CASSQERWTIDTQYF. CDR3 DNA: TGCGCCAGCAGCCAAGAGAGATGGACTATTGATACGCAGTATTTT.

V and J are TRBV6-5 and TRBJ2-3; 9 positions agree with TRBD1. The CDR3 is made up of 12 amino acids. Germline loops: CDR1 MNHEY, CDR2 SVGAGI. V gave up 10 bases and J gave up 4 bases; unmatched junction bases: 3. CDR3 sequence (DNA): TGTGCCACGAGACAGGGGGCAGATACGCAGTATTTT. Protein: CATRQGADTQYF.

This clone was seen once. The chain carries TRBV28 and TRBJ1-1; TRBD1 agrees at 10 bases. Germline V gene lookup returns CDR1 MDHEN and CDR2 SYDVKM. The CDR3 has 17 amino acids. V shed 8 bases and J 0 bases; nucleotides not matched to a gene: 12. In DNA, the CDR3 is TGTGCCAGCTCTAAGCGGGGGACAGGGGTCTTGAACACTGAAGCTTTCTTT. Its translation is CASSKRGTGVLNTEAFF.

V gene TRBV10-3 combines with J gene TRBJ1-5, with unresolved D. The V gene lost 4 bases and the J gene lost 2 bases, with 9 bases spanning the gap. CDR1 is ENHRY, CDR2 SYGVKD, per germline. The CDR3 is 14 amino acids. CDR3 sequence: CAISAGEGNQPQHF. CDR3 nucleotide sequence: TGTGCCATCAGTGCGGGTGAGGGCAATCAGCCCCAGCATTTT.

The chain combines TRBV9 with TRBJ1-2; D is perhaps TRBD1 (5 bases). CDR3 length: 15 amino acids. Germline V gives CDR1 SGDLS, CDR2 YYNGEE. Trimming removed 0 bases from V and 5 bases from J, with 14 bases in between. CDR3 sequence (DNA): TGTGCCAGCAGCGTAGATTCCAGGGTAGGGTATGGCTACACCTTC. Its translation is CASSVDSRVGYGYTF.

This clone was picked up one time. The chain employs TRBV7-8 and TRBJ2-5; weak D call: TRBD2 (6 bases). V was shortened by 5 bases and J by 4 bases, with 11 bases between the two germline ends. The CDR3 is made up of 13 amino acids. Germline V gives CDR1 SGHVS, CDR2 FQNEAQ. CDR3 in amino acids: CASSRLEGETQYF. DNA for the CDR3: TGTGCCAGCAGCCGACTAGAGGGAGAGACCCAGTACTTC.

The V and J genes are TRBV18 and TRBJ2-1; 8 nucleotides line up with TRBD1. The V gene's germline CDR1 is KGHSH and CDR2 LQKENI. Trimming removed 6 bases from V and 7 bases from J; junction bases left unmatched: 8. The CDR3 sequence is 14 residues long. The CDR3 region has the DNA TGTGCCAGCTCCCTAGGACAGGGCCGGAATGAGCAGTTCTTC. Protein product: CASSLGQGRNEQFF.

In its sample, this clone was seen a few times. The CDR3, as DNA: TGCGCCAGCAGCCACAATCAGAGGGGACAGGGTCGCACCGGGGAGCTGTTTTTT. It is translated as CASSHNQRGQGRTGELFF. The chain carries TRBV5-1 and TRBJ2-2, with TRBD1 matching over 9 bases. With 4 bases clipped from V and 4 bases from J, the junction kept 14 bases outside the gene matches. Germline V CDR1 and CDR2: SGHRS, YFSETQ. The CDR3 sequence is 18 residues long.

The chain couples TRBV28 to TRBJ1-4, with 9 positions matching TRBD1. The CDR3 spans 15 residues. Germline lookup yields CDR1 MDHEN and CDR2 SYDVKM. Losses at the gene ends were 4 bases for V and 8 bases for J; bases not matched to a gene: 8. This CDR3 reads CASSSLQGAVEKLFF. For the CDR3, the DNA is TGTGCCAGCAGTTCCTTACAGGGGGCGGTAGAAAAACTGTTTTTT.

The gene calls are TRBV12-3 or TRBV12-4 and TRBJ2-3; D unresolved. V dropped 6 bases and J dropped 5 bases, with 6 bases sitting between them. This CDR3 is built from 11 residues. CDR3 in DNA: TGTGCCAGCAGGAGAGGAGATACGCAGTATTTT. Translation: CASRRGDTQYF.

The chain recombines TRBV19 with TRBJ2-7, with a possible D match to TRBD1 (6 bases). The CDR3 has 14 residues. With 6 bases removed from V and 1 base from J, the gap between germline ends came to 13 bases. The germline V gene has CDR1 LNHDA and CDR2 SQIVND (reference sequence). CDR3 region: CASSQQGSSYEQYF. The CDR3 DNA follows: TGTGCCAGTAGCCAACAGGGATCATCCTACGAGCAGTACTTC.

This chain uses TRBV19 with TRBJ2-2, with 7 bases identical to TRBD2. Trimming removed 5 bases from V and 4 bases from J; junction bases left unmatched: 7. Germline CDR1 and CDR2: LNHDA and SQIVND (reference sequence). This CDR3 is 15 amino acids long. CDR3 in amino acids: CASSPGGWGTGELFF. CDR3 DNA: TGTGCCAGTAGTCCCGGGGGGTGGGGCACCGGGGAGCTGTTTTTT.

The CDR3 reads CASKGLASTDTQYF. CDR3 nucleotide sequence: TGTGCCAGCAAAGGCCTAGCGAGCACAGATACGCAGTATTTT. The J gene is TRBJ2-3, the V gene TRBV5-6; D possibly corresponds to TRBD2 (6 bases). V dropped 6 bases and J dropped 0 bases, with 11 bases sitting between them. This CDR3 region has 14 residues. CDR1 is SGHDT and CDR2 is YYEEEE in the germline V gene.

About this clone itself: Additional DNA sequences in this sample encode the identical CDR3. The V call is TRBV10-3, the J call TRBJ1-2; tentative D call: TRBD1 (6 bases). Germline V gene sequence: CDR1 ENHRY, CDR2 SYGVKD. V was clipped by 4 bases and J by 0 bases, with 12 bases between them. This CDR3 spans 15 amino acids. The CDR3 region is CAISGGQGANYGYTF. The CDR3 bases are TGTGCCATCAGTGGGGGGCAGGGAGCTAACTATGGCTACACCTTC.

This clone was seen only once. The chain couples TRBV7-2 to TRBJ2-7, with 7 bases fitting TRBD1. The CDR3 sequence is 14 residues long. Germline V lookup: CDR1 SGHTA, CDR2 FQGNSA. The ends lost 4 bases at V and 2 bases at J; junction bases unmatched: 5. The DNA of the CDR3 is TGTGCCAGCAGCTCTCCGGGACAGACCTACGAGCAGTACTTC. This sequence encodes CASSSPGQTYEQYF.

The chain is built from TRBV2 and TRBJ1-1, with 11 bases identical to TRBD1. J gave up 0 bases and V 4 bases, and 7 bases lay outside the gene matches. This CDR3 is built from 17 residues. Germline CDR1 SNHLY, CDR2 FYNNEI. CDR3: CASSGRTGGYLNTEAFF. CDR3 DNA: TGTGCCAGCAGTGGTCGGACAGGGGGCTATTTGAACACTGAAGCTTTCTTT.

J is TRBJ1-3 and V is TRBV19; TRBD1 aligns across 7 bases. The CDR3 runs 15 residues. Germline-derived CDR1 and CDR2 are LNHDA and SQIVND (reference sequence). The J segment lost 0 bases and the V segment lost 7 bases, leaving 6 bases of the junction unmatched. Written as DNA, the CDR3 is TGTGCCAGTACCGGGACAGATAGCTCTGGAAACACCATATATTTT. This sequence encodes CASTGTDSSGNTIYF.

This clone was picked up a small number of times. This chain connects TRBV7-2 to TRBJ1-1; TRBD1 is a possible D gene (5 bases). The CDR3 covers 14 residues. V was pared by 5 bases and J by 1 base, with 11 bases between. Germline V gives CDR1 SGHTA, CDR2 FQGNSA. CDR3 DNA sequence: TGTGCCAGCAGCCAGGGATGGGAGAACACTGAAGCTTTCTTT. As protein: CASSQGWENTEAFF. Full variable domain (remainder filled in from reference TRBV7-2 and TRBJ1-1): GAGVSQSPSNKVTEKGKDVELRCDPISGHTALYWYRQSLGQGLEFLIYFQGNSAPDKSGLPSDRFSAERTGGSVSTLTIQRTQQEDSAVYLCASSQGWENTEAFFGQGTRLTVV.

This clone was recorded a few times. V gene TRBV7-9 combines with J gene TRBJ1-4, with D perhaps matching TRBD1 (5 bases). V was shortened by 5 bases and J by 0 bases, with 16 bases between the two germline ends. Germline V gene lookup returns CDR1 SEHNR and CDR2 FQNEAQ (reference sequence). The CDR3 is 17 amino acids. CDR3 in DNA: TGTGCCAGCAGCCACTATGGGCGGGGCACAACTAATGAAAAACTGTTTTTT. Protein sequence: CASSHYGRGTTNEKLFF.

J is TRBJ1-1 and V is TRBV6-5; D is undetermined. Germline CDR1 is MNHEY and CDR2 is SVGAGI. V was cut by 8 bases and J by 0 bases, with 7 bases left in between. The CDR3 has 12 amino acids. CDR3 in DNA: TGTGCCAGCGTCGAGATGAACACTGAAGCTTTCTTT. It encodes CASVEMNTEAFF.

The V gene is TRBV7-8, the J gene TRBJ1-5, with D unresolved. The CDR3 totals 13 residues. V lost 2 bases, J lost 1 base, and 3 bases lay in between. Germline V lookup: CDR1 SGHVS, CDR2 FQNEAQ. The CDR3 coding sequence is TGTGCCAGCAGCTTACGGAGCAATCAGCCCCAGCATTTT. Residues: CASSLRSNQPQHF.

This chain links TRBV19 with TRBJ1-1; a possible D gene is TRBD1 (5 bases). Germline V CDR1 and CDR2: LNHDA, SQIVND (reference sequence). Trimming stripped 10 bases from V and 0 bases from J, with 12 bases between. This CDR3 has 13 residues. The CDR3 DNA sequence: TGTGCCACACAGGCGGGGATGAACACTGAAGCTTTCTTT. Protein product: CATQAGMNTEAFF. Variable domain in full (rest from reference TRBV19 and TRBJ1-1): DGGITQSPKYLFRKEGQNVTLSCEQNLNHDAMYWYRQDPGQGLRLIYYSQIVNDFQKGDIAEGYSVSREKKESFPLTVTSAQKNPTAFYLCATQAGMNTEAFFGQGTRLTVV.

A few counts support this clone. At the DNA level, this CDR3 is encoded by other sequences in the same sample as well. V usage is TRBV3-1 (or the pseudogene TRBV3-2) and J usage is TRBJ2-1; D may be TRBD1 (6 bases). The CDR3 extends over 14 amino acids. V was shortened by 1 base and J by 2 bases, with 6 bases between the two germline ends. From germline, CDR1 is LGHDT and CDR2 YNNKEL (reference sequence). This CDR3 is CASSQGTAYNEQFF. CDR3 bases: TGTGCCAGCAGCCAAGGGACAGCCTACAATGAGCAGTTCTTC.

The chain uses TRBV5-6 and TRBJ2-7, with a weak D call TRBD1 (6 bases). V was shortened by 6 bases and J by 2 bases, with 18 bases between the two germline ends. CDR3 length equals 15 residues. Germline-derived CDR1 and CDR2 are SGHDT and YYEEEE. The CDR3: CASTPSYSGAYEQYF. The CDR3 nucleotides are TGTGCCAGCACGCCCTCTTATTCAGGGGCCTACGAGCAGTACTTC.

The chain employs TRBV4-3 and TRBJ2-3; 10 bases are a match to TRBD1. Trimming at V came to 0 bases and at J to 1 base, leaving 4 bases not matched to a gene. The length of the CDR3 is 17 residues. CDR1 is LGHNA, CDR2 YSLEER, per germline. The CDR3 DNA reads TGCGCCAGCAGCCAAGATGTAGGGACAGGGGGCACAGATACGCAGTATTTT. It specifies CASSQDVGTGGTDTQYF.

This chain links TRBV27 with TRBJ2-5; 7 bases are shared with TRBD2. The CDR3 consists of 15 residues. Germline V gene data show CDR1 as MNHEY and CDR2 as SMNVEV (reference sequence). Trimming at V came to 5 bases and at J to 4 bases, leaving 10 bases not matched to a gene. In DNA, the CDR3 is TGTGCCAGCAGTCACCCCCTGGGCGGGAGAGAGACCCAGTACTTC. Residues: CASSHPLGGRETQYF.

The chain couples TRBV4-1 to TRBJ2-7; D is possibly TRBD2 (6 bases). Per germline, CDR1 MGHRA and CDR2 YSYEKL. V lost 4 bases to trimming and J lost 3 bases, with 22 bases between them. The CDR3 extends over 17 amino acids. The CDR3, as DNA: TGCGCCAGCAGCCCGGGTGGGAGCGGGTATTCCCGCTACGAGCAGTACTTC. Translation gives CASSPGGSGYSRYEQYF.

The genes are TRBV5-1 and TRBJ2-1; TRBD2 agrees at 7 bases. Per the germline V gene, CDR1 is SGHRS and CDR2 is YFSETQ. V lost 5 bases and J lost 8; bases outside the gene matches: 13. The CDR3 spans 15 residues. The CDR3 DNA sequence: TGCGCCAGCAGTACGGGGGAGGGTCTGTGGCATGAGCAGTTCTTC. This sequence encodes CASSTGEGLWHEQFF. Full variable domain (outside the CDR3, taken from reference TRBV5-1 and TRBJ2-1): KAGVTQTPRYLIKTRGQQVTLSCSPISGHRSVSWYQQTPGQGLQFLFEYFSETQRNKGNFPGRFSGRQFSNSRSEMNVSTLELGDSALYLCASSTGEGLWHEQFFGPGTRLTVL.

The rearrangement joins TRBV7-2 to TRBJ2-1; TRBD2 matches at 12 bases. V shed 5 bases, J shed 7 bases, and the junction held 12 bases outside the gene matches. The CDR3 length is 17 residues. Germline V gives CDR1 SGHTA, CDR2 FQGNSA. The CDR3 here is CASSLRGLAGMNNEQFF. The DNA of the CDR3 is TGTGCCAGCAGCCTCCGCGGACTAGCGGGAATGAATAATGAGCAGTTCTTC.

V is TRBV10-3 and J is TRBJ2-7, with TRBD1 matching over 7 bases. This CDR3 has 14 residues. The germline gives CDR1 ENHRY, CDR2 SYGVKD. V trimming: 7 bases; J trimming: 0 bases; junction bases outside the gene matches: 6. The CDR3 sequence: CAITRTGGSYEQYF. In DNA form, the CDR3 reads TGTGCCATCACCAGGACAGGAGGCTCCTACGAGCAGTACTTC.

The chain recombines TRBV7-2 with TRBJ2-1; possibly TRBD2 for D (6 bases). V was pared by 4 bases and J by 6 bases, with 19 bases between. Germline-derived CDR1 and CDR2 are SGHTA and FQGNSA. The CDR3 length is 16 residues. CDR3 sequence: CASSSLPGLYINEQFF. The CDR3 DNA is TGTGCCAGCAGCTCCCTACCGGGACTCTATATCAATGAGCAGTTCTTC. The whole variable domain, filled in from reference TRBV7-2 and TRBJ2-1, reads GAGVSQSPSNKVTEKGKDVELRCDPISGHTALYWYRQSLGQGLEFLIYFQGNSAPDKSGLPSDRFSAERTGGSVSTLTIQRTQQEDSAVYLCASSSLPGLYINEQFFGPGTRLTVL.